This T cell receptor beta chain comes out of a study of neurological immune-mediated disorders. A single count supports this clonotype. At one end the junction does not follow the germline gene, possibly because of a read error. Time point indicated: technical triplicate 3. Germline V gives CDR1 DFQATT, CDR2 SNEGSKA (reference sequence). The CDR3 contains 11 residues. TCRdb passed the 5' RACE reads through MiXCR, listing each CDR3 protein once. Found here are about 44,000 distinct CDR3 sequences, about 22% of them singletons; the top ten hold approximately 4.2%. The chain links TRBV20-1 to TRBJ1-1, with D hard to call. Material for sequencing was PBMCs. The sequence was collected from a man aged 60-69 years with HTLV-1-associated myelopathy (HAM/TSP). The CDR3 sequence: CSAGMNTEDFF. DNA of the CDR3: TGCAGTGCTGGAATGAACACTGAAGATTTCTTT.